This T cell receptor beta chain was sequenced in a study of cytomegalovirus exposure and HLA in healthy donors. The germline V gene encodes CDR1 SEHNR and CDR2 FQNEAQ (reference sequence). V gave up 3 bases and J gave up 3 bases, with 14 bases separating them. The CDR3 length is 15 residues. A multiplex PCR was run with 60 Vbeta primers and 13 Jbeta primers. Clones were read by immunoSEQ multiplex PCR, and TCRdb kept only the in-frame ones, dropping some. The sample holds 80,000 to 100,000 clones, about three quarters seen once. This clone was seen a single time. The TCR sequence derives from a man aged 35 to 55 in good health and CMV-seronegative. The chain joins TRBV7-9 to TRBJ1-1; possible D gene TRBD1, 6 bases. Specimen: PBMCs. CDR3 loop: CASSFQGGFHTEAFF. The CDR3 coding sequence is TGTGCCAGCAGCTTCCAAGGGGGTTTTCACACTGAAGCTTTCTTT.